This TCR beta chain was sequenced during a study of technical replicates of blood from several donors (dated by TCRdb to about 2017). To note about this clone: Its cognate antigen has yet to be identified. No base-level quality is on record; no much larger clone is a single base apart.

The library relied on the immunoSEQ multiplex PCR assay. TCRdb stores this immuneACCESS table with in-frame sequences only. Part of the clones is absent; in the studies checked, under half of the shortfall reflects unresolved V genes, and no reason is known for the rest. Present in this sample are 75,000 to 95,000 clones, roughly 96% of which were seen just once. The biggest ten clones account for roughly 0.28% of the sample. Sequencing was done on a sample of T cells isolated from PBMCs. This TCR derives from a human donor in good health.

This receptor carries the CDR3 CASSYSGGENTEAFF. The nucleotides are TGTGCCAGCAGTTACTCGGGGGGGGAGAACACTGAAGCTTTCTTT. The receptor chain draws on TRBV6-5 and TRBJ1-1, with TRBD1 as a weak D call on 5 bases. V loses 0 bases, J loses 1 base, and the germline ends lie 9 bases apart. The CDR3, cysteine through phenylalanine, is 15 amino acids long. Only the CDR3 part of the read is kept: 45 bases, read in frame from the first base. CDR1 and CDR2 are drawn from the germline V gene: MNHEY, SVGAGI.